Listed here are 9 T cell receptor beta chains from one sample, sequenced in a study of CD8+ T cells in alopecia areata. Treatment of the sample: oral pan-JAK inhibitor, 5-10 mg twice daily. RNA extraction and reverse transcription yielded cDNA as sequencing template. Clones were read by immunoSEQ multiplex PCR, and TCRdb kept only the in-frame ones, dropping some. Seen here are approximately 180,000 clones, around 60% observed once, and the top ten hold 1.3%. Sequenced material: CD4+ T cells sorted from blood, taken between weeks 49 and 50, from a patient treated with tofacitinib. The receptors were gathered from a human donor with alopecia areata.

The genes are TRBV23-1 and TRBJ2-3; 7 bases agree with TRBD2. TRBV23-1 is treated as an ORF (open reading frame) with a function not yet certain. The CDR3 runs to 14 residues. V shed 4 bases, J shed 3 bases, and the junction held 4 bases outside the gene matches. The DNA of the CDR3 is TGCGCCAGCAGTCCCGGGAGGAGTACAGATACGCAGTATTTT. Translating gives CASSPGRSTDTQYF.

This chain connects TRBV30 to TRBJ2-1; D is possibly TRBD1 or TRBD2 (6 bases each). CDR3 length: 13 residues. The V end lost 0 bases, the J end lost 10 bases, and 13 bases lay between the germline ends. CDR1 GTSNPN and CDR2 SVGIG come from the germline V gene (reference sequence). The CDR3 DNA follows: TGTGCCTGGAGTGTTCCCCGGGGGCGGGAGCAGTTCTTC. It is translated as CAWSVPRGREQFF.

The genes are TRBV29-1 and TRBJ1-1; D is unclear. CDR1 and CDR2 from the germline V gene are SQVTM and ANQGSEA. Trimming left V 2 bases short and J 0 bases short, with 7 bases between. The CDR3 totals 13 residues. The CDR3 DNA reads TGCAGCGTTGAAACCCGCATGAACACTGAAGCTTTCTTT. Amino acid sequence: CSVETRMNTEAFF.

Worth noting for this clone: The same CDR3 arises from other DNA sequences in this sample as well. The rearrangement joins TRBV29-1 to TRBJ1-1; 7 bases map to TRBD1. CDR3 size: 10 residues. CDR1 and CDR2 (germline): SQVTM, ANQGSEA. J lost 8 bases, V lost 6 bases, and 3 bases had no gene match. The CDR3 reads CSVGQEEAFF. DNA for the CDR3: TGCAGCGTAGGACAGGAAGAAGCTTTCTTT. The full variable domain, in which reference TRBV29-1 and TRBJ1-1 provide the parts outside the CDR3, is SAVISQKPSRDICQRGTSLTIQCQVDSQVTMMFWYRQQPGQSLTLIATANQGSEATYESGFVIDKFPISRPNLTFSTLTVSNMSPEDSSIYLCSVGQEEAFFGQGTRLTVV.

The chain employs TRBV30 and TRBJ1-2; possibly TRBD1 for D (5 bases). This CDR3 has 11 residues. V was shortened by 5 bases and J by 11 bases, with 15 bases between the two germline ends. CDR1 GTSNPN and CDR2 SVGIG come from the germline V gene (reference sequence). CDR3 protein: CAWDRGPGYTF. CDR3 DNA sequence: TGTGCCTGGGACAGAGGGCCGGGGTACACCTTC.

The chain is built from TRBV28 and TRBJ2-7, with a tentative D call TRBD2 (6 bases). Trimming cost V 11 bases and J 2 bases, with 10 bases left between them. In germline, CDR1 is MDHEN, CDR2 SYDVKM. This CDR3 region has 11 residues. The CDR3 coding sequence is TGTGCCGGGGGAGGCGCCTACGAGCAGTACTTC. Its translation is CAGGGAYEQYF.

This chain joins TRBV2 and TRBJ2-3; D unresolved. Germline V CDR1 and CDR2: SNHLY, FYNNEI. V lost 3 bases and J 5 bases, leaving 3 bases between the germline ends. The CDR3 totals 11 residues. In nucleotides, the CDR3 is TGTGCCAGCAGTGAGGTAGATACGCAGTATTTT. This codes for CASSEVDTQYF.

The chain carries TRBV11-2 and TRBJ2-6; no clear D. V lost 0 bases, J lost 0 bases, and 15 bases lay in between. Germline lookup yields CDR1 SGHAT and CDR2 FQNNGV. The CDR3 loop spans 19 amino acids. The chain's CDR3 is CASSLDRAAIYSGANVLTF. In DNA, the CDR3 is TGTGCCAGCAGCTTAGATAGGGCTGCTATCTACTCTGGGGCCAACGTCCTGACTTTC.

The chain links TRBV4-1 to TRBJ2-4; D ambiguous. The V gene's germline CDR1 is MGHRA and CDR2 YSYEKL. There are 18 residues in the CDR3. V lost 0 bases to trimming and J lost 0 bases, with 15 bases between them. The CDR3 DNA follows: TGCGCCAGCAGCCAAGATCGTCCTTATACACTAGCCAAAAACATTCAGTACTTC. This codes for CASSQDRPYTLAKNIQYF.